One and the same sample provided the 7 T cell receptor beta chains below, sequenced in a study of identical twins. Each CDR3 protein is one row after TCRdb ran MiXCR on the 5' RACE reads. Of 210,000 or so distinct CDR3 sequences in the sample, approximately 8.3% were seen once. These records were also assigned to another study, of yellow fever vaccine responses in identical twins.

The material sequenced was memory (CD45RO+) T cells sorted from blood. Every receptor here comes from a woman younger than 35 in good health.

This clonotype was seen at least ten times. This chain connects TRBV4-3 to TRBJ2-3, with 8 positions matching TRBD2. This CDR3 spans 13 amino acids. The germline V gene encodes CDR1 LGHNA and CDR2 YSLEER. V lost 6 bases and J lost 1; bases outside the gene matches: 0. The chain's CDR3 is CASRTSGTDTQYF. The CDR3 DNA follows: TGCGCCAGCAGGACTAGCGGCACAGATACGCAGTATTTT.

In its sample, this clonotype was seen a few times. The V gene is TRBV21-1, the J gene TRBJ2-4; TRBD1 is the table's D call, not checked against the DNA. TRBV21-1 is a listed pseudogene. This CDR3 is built from 18 residues. The CDR3 here is CASSFGQGDPSAKNIQYF. The CDR3 DNA reads TGTGCCAGCAGCTTCGGACAGGGGGACCCATCGGCCAAAAACATTCAGTACTTC.

The sample holds many counts of this clonotype. The chain employs TRBV7-2 and TRBJ2-5; D is undetermined. Per the germline V gene, CDR1 is SGHTA and CDR2 is FQGNSA. The CDR3 has 11 residues. Trimming left V 6 bases short and J 5 bases short, with 7 bases between. CDR3 in DNA: TGTGCCAGCAGTTTTAGCGAGACCCAGTACTTC. Translating gives CASSFSETQYF.

This clonotype was seen more than once but under ten times. This chain joins TRBV3-1 and TRBJ1-2; D may be TRBD1 (6 bases). The CDR3 has 12 amino acids. The V gene lost 4 bases and the J gene lost 8 bases, with 11 bases spanning the gap. Germline V gene sequence: CDR1 LGHDT, CDR2 YNNKEL (reference sequence). The DNA for the CDR3 is TGTGCCAGCAGCCGACAGGTTGGGGGCTACACCTTC. This gives the protein CASSRQVGGYTF. The variable domain in full, completed from reference TRBV3-1 and TRBJ1-2, reads DTAVSQTPKYLVTQMGNDKSIKCEQNLGHDTMYWYKQDSKKFLKIMFSYNNKELIINETVPNRFSPKSPDKAHLNLHINSLELGDSAVYFCASSRQVGGYTFGSGTRLTVV.

There are a few counts of this clonotype. This chain connects TRBV11-1 to TRBJ1-4; D is unresolved. The CDR3 loop spans 16 amino acids. CDR1 and CDR2 (germline): SGHAT, FQDESV (reference sequence). Trimming cost V 5 bases and J 7 bases, with 20 bases left between them. The CDR3 DNA reads as TGTGCCAGCAGCCCCGTGAGCGGATTCATGGGTGAAAAACTGTTTTTT. Amino acid sequence: CASSPVSGFMGEKLFF.

This clonotype was observed at least ten times. The chain employs TRBV5-6 and TRBJ2-7; 8 bases fit TRBD1. V was pared by 2 bases and J by 1 base, with 2 bases of the junction left unmatched. The CDR3 runs 14 residues. Germline-derived CDR1 and CDR2 are SGHDT and YYEEEE. The CDR3 reads CASSLRQGSYEQYF. The DNA of the CDR3 is TGTGCCAGCAGCTTAAGACAGGGGTCCTACGAGCAGTACTTC.

This clonotype has ten or more counts. The chain uses TRBV2 and TRBJ2-1; D possibly corresponds to TRBD2 (6 bases). This CDR3 contains 19 residues. CDR1 SNHLY and CDR2 FYNNEI come from the germline V gene. Trimming removed 7 bases from V and 0 bases from J, with 25 bases in between. In DNA, the CDR3 is TGTGCCAGCACCCAACCCTCGGAGTCCCGGGGGAGCTCCTACAATGAGCAGTTCTTC. Its protein is CASTQPSESRGSSYNEQFF.